The 29 T cell receptor beta chains given below trace back to one sample, sequenced in a study of tumor-infiltrating T cells and Merkel cell polyomavirus. Study overall: CD8+ T cells recognized the Merkel cell polyomavirus KLL epitope.

The protocol was immunoSEQ multiplex PCR, while the TCRdb copy is restricted to in-frame clones and leaves out a portion. The repertoire holds more than 2,500 clones, with 70% to 90% as singletons. Robust Merkel cell polyomavirus Large T antigen positivity by immunohistochemistry was seen in all patients' tumors. Sample: tumor tissue. Receptors originate from a man between 50 and 59 years old with Merkel cell carcinoma.

The genes are TRBV19 and TRBJ2-2; 7 nucleotides match TRBD1. Unmatched junction bases numbered 7, after V lost 0 bases and J lost 0 bases. This CDR3 is 18 amino acids long. From germline, CDR1 is LNHDA and CDR2 SQIVND (reference sequence). For the CDR3, the DNA is TGTGCCAGTAGTATAGATCGGTTGGGGACAGCGAACACCGGGGAGCTGTTTTTT. Its translation is CASSIDRLGTANTGELFF.

The V and J genes are TRBV30 and TRBJ2-5; 9 bases match TRBD2. CDR1 and CDR2 from the germline V gene are GTSNPN and SVGIG (reference sequence). V lost 4 bases and J lost 5; bases outside the gene matches: 11. This CDR3 spans 15 amino acids. The CDR3 here is CAWKAGGGLRETQYF. The CDR3 region has the DNA TGTGCCTGGAAAGCGGGGGGCGGTCTGCGGGAGACCCAGTACTTC. Together with reference TRBV30 and TRBJ2-5, the CDR3 gives the full variable domain: SQTIHQWPATLVQPVGSPLSLECTVEGTSNPNLYWYRQAAGRGLQLLFYSVGIGQISSEVPQNLSASRPQDRQFILSSKKLLLSDSGFYLCAWKAGGGLRETQYFGPGTRLLVL.

The rearrangement uses TRBV13 and TRBJ1-1; D is unresolved. The CDR3 runs 15 residues. Trimming cost V 5 bases and J 0 bases, with 13 bases left between them. CDR1 and CDR2 from the germline V gene are PRHDT and FYEKMQ (reference sequence). CDR3 sequence (DNA): TGTGCCAGCAGCCCGGGAAGCGGAGTGAACACTGAAGCTTTCTTT. This gives the protein CASSPGSGVNTEAFF.

The V gene is TRBV6-1, the J gene TRBJ1-5; perhaps TRBD1 as D (6 bases). The CDR3 loop spans 15 amino acids. Trimming removed 6 bases at V and 0 bases at J, with 12 bases between. Per the germline V gene, CDR1 is MNHNS and CDR2 is SASEGT. CDR3 protein: CASSTGPYSNQPQHF. For the CDR3, the DNA is TGTGCCAGCAGCACAGGGCCCTATAGCAATCAGCCCCAGCATTTT.

The chain carries TRBV11-2 and TRBJ2-5, with D tentatively TRBD2 (6 bases). Germline loops: CDR1 SGHAT, CDR2 FQNNGV. CDR3 length: 16 residues. Between the trimmed V and J ends, which lost 8 bases and 2 bases, there was a span of 21 bases. CDR3 protein: CASSPGVMAGQETQYF. CDR3 coding DNA: TGTGCCAGCTCCCCGGGTGTCATGGCGGGGCAAGAGACCCAGTACTTC.

This chain links TRBV13 with TRBJ2-1; weak D call: TRBD2 (5 bases). Per the germline V gene, CDR1 is PRHDT and CDR2 is FYEKMQ (reference sequence). V lost 4 bases and J 1 base, leaving 14 bases between the germline ends. The CDR3 runs 16 residues. In DNA, the CDR3 is TGTGCCAGCAGCTCTGGAGGTGCGTTTTCCTACAATGAGCAGTTCTTC. It yields the protein CASSSGGAFSYNEQFF. Full variable domain (outside the CDR3, taken from reference TRBV13 and TRBJ2-1): AAGVIQSPRHLIKEKRETATLKCYPIPRHDTVYWYQQGPGQDPQFLISFYEKMQSDKGSIPDRFSAQQFSDYHSELNMSSLELGDSALYFCASSSGGAFSYNEQFFGPGTRLTVL.

This chain joins TRBV5-4 and TRBJ2-1; TRBD2 aligns across 11 bases. Germline CDR1 reads SGHNT; CDR2 reads YYREEE (reference sequence). There are 16 residues in the CDR3. Germline trimming cut 0 bases from V and 4 bases from J; bases unmatched to any gene: 3. The CDR3 spells CASSLEASGGYNEQFF. The CDR3 nucleotides read TGTGCCAGCAGCTTGGAGGCTAGCGGGGGGTACAATGAGCAGTTCTTC.

This clone was detected a few times. V and J are TRBV15 and TRBJ1-2, with a tentative D call TRBD1 (5 bases). V was pared by 4 bases and J by 1 base, with 13 bases between. The germline CDR1 and CDR2 sequences are LNHNV and YYDKDF (reference sequence). The CDR3 sequence is 15 residues long. CDR3 residues: CATSISGHVNYGYTF. The CDR3 region has the DNA TGTGCCACCAGCATTTCAGGACACGTTAACTATGGCTACACCTTC.

The sample holds a few counts of this clone. The V and J genes are TRBV7-8 and TRBJ1-1; no firm D call. In germline, CDR1 is SGHVS, CDR2 FQNEAQ. The V and J ends lost 1 base and 4 bases respectively, with 7 bases between them. CDR3 length: 13 amino acids. This chain's CDR3 is CASSLGGGTEAFF. The CDR3 DNA reads as TGTGCCAGCAGCTTAGGAGGAGGCACTGAAGCTTTCTTT.

The gene calls are TRBV21-1 and TRBJ1-3. TRBV21-1 is a known pseudogene. CDR3 length equals 17 residues. CDR3 in amino acids: CASSMSLATTARNTIYF. The CDR3 nucleotides are TGTGCCAGCAGCATGAGTCTAGCTACAACAGCACGAAACACCATATATTTT.

The chain joins TRBV7-8 to TRBJ1-5, with D possibly matching TRBD1 (6 bases). Germline assignment: CDR1 SGHVS and CDR2 FQNEAQ. The CDR3 has 14 amino acids. Trimming left V 3 bases short and J 6 bases short, with 12 bases between. The CDR3, as DNA: TGTGCCAGCAGCTTCTACAGGGAAGGTCAGCCCCAGCATTTT. Protein sequence: CASSFYREGQPQHF.

The chain is built from TRBV27 and TRBJ1-2; D unclear. Germline V gives CDR1 MNHEY, CDR2 SMNVEV (reference sequence). The CDR3 is 13 amino acids. Trimming took off 5 bases at V and 2 bases at J, with 9 bases between the two ends. The CDR3 nucleotides read TGTGCCAGCAGTCCCTCCGTCAACTATGGCTACACCTTC. This encodes CASSPSVNYGYTF.

The rearrangement joins TRBV4-2 to TRBJ1-1; the D gene is possibly TRBD1 (6 bases). V dropped 3 bases and J dropped 7 bases, with 9 bases sitting between them. Per the germline V gene, CDR1 is LGHNA and CDR2 is YNFKEQ. This CDR3 has 12 residues. CDR3 protein: CASSHQTGEAFF. As DNA, the CDR3 is TGTGCCAGCAGCCACCAGACAGGTGAAGCTTTCTTT.

V and J are TRBV11-1 and TRBJ2-5; D not certain. The CDR3 length is 14 residues. Germline CDR1 is SGHAT and CDR2 is FQDESV (reference sequence). Trimming cost V 5 bases and J 7 bases, with 17 bases left between them. The CDR3 region is CASSNRPVSGTQYF. CDR3 coding DNA: TGTGCCAGCAGCAATCGACCCGTCTCGGGGACCCAGTACTTC. Supplemented by reference TRBV11-1 and TRBJ2-5, the full variable domain reads EAEVAQSPRYKITEKSQAVAFWCDPISGHATLYWYRQILGQGPELLVQFQDESVVDDSQLPKDRFSAERLKGVDSTLKIQPAELGDSAMYLCASSNRPVSGTQYFGPGTRLLVL.

The V and J genes are TRBV11-3 and TRBJ1-4; 7 nucleotides match TRBD1. The CDR3 extends over 16 amino acids. V trimming: 11 bases; J trimming: 1 base; junction bases outside the gene matches: 13. Germline V gene sequence: CDR1 SGHNT, CDR2 YENEEA. CDR3 DNA sequence: TGTGCCGGCTACCGCAGGGGGTCCGGAACTAATGAAAAACTGTTTTTT. Translated: CAGYRRGSGTNEKLFF.

DNA for the CDR3: TGTGCCAGCAGCTTAGGGCGGACTTACGAGCAGTACTTC. This codes for CASSLGRTYEQYF. V usage is TRBV7-2 and J usage is TRBJ2-7; TRBD2 is a possible D gene (5 bases). The CDR3 runs to 13 residues. Trimming removed 1 base at V and 4 bases at J, with 8 bases between. Germline V gives CDR1 SGHTA, CDR2 FQGNSA.

This chain uses TRBV15 with TRBJ2-3; TRBD2 might be the D (7 bases). This CDR3 comprises 16 residues. Trimming removed 0 bases at V and 4 bases at J, with 14 bases between. CDR1 is LNHNV, CDR2 YYDKDF, per germline (reference sequence). In DNA, the CDR3 is TGTGCCACCAGCAGAGATAGGGGGGGCCTCGCAGATACGCAGTATTTT. The encoded protein is CATSRDRGGLADTQYF.

The chain couples TRBV28 to TRBJ1-4, with D tentatively TRBD1 (6 bases). The CDR3 covers 14 residues. V shed 6 bases and J shed 7 bases, with 15 bases lying between them. The V gene's germline CDR1 is MDHEN and CDR2 SYDVKM. In nucleotides, the CDR3 is TGTGCCAGCAGCCACAGGGACTACCGTGAAAAACTGTTTTTT. It yields the protein CASSHRDYREKLFF.

This chain joins TRBV4-2 and TRBJ2-1; 10 bases are shared with TRBD2. V trimming: 4 bases; J trimming: 4 bases; junction bases outside the gene matches: 4. Germline V lookup: CDR1 LGHNA, CDR2 YNFKEQ. The CDR3 totals 15 residues. CDR3: CASSRERGGYNEQFF. The CDR3 nucleotides are TGTGCCAGCAGCCGCGAGCGGGGGGGGTACAATGAGCAGTTCTTC.

The gene calls are TRBV2 and TRBJ2-3; TRBD2 matches 9 bases. Trimming removed 4 bases from V and 2 bases from J; junction bases left unmatched: 10. The length of the CDR3 is 17 residues. Looked up from germline, CDR1 is SNHLY and CDR2 is FYNNEI. CDR3 protein: CASSGSLAGGITDTQYF. The CDR3 DNA reads as TGTGCCAGCAGTGGGTCCTTGGCGGGGGGGATCACAGATACGCAGTATTTT.

The chain recombines TRBV5-4 with TRBJ1-1, with D possibly TRBD1 on 6 matching bases. This CDR3 is built from 14 residues. Trimming removed 2 bases at V and 0 bases at J, with 8 bases between. CDR1 is SGHNT and CDR2 is YYREEE in the germline V gene (reference sequence). In DNA, the CDR3 is TGTGCCAGCAGCTTCGGACAGATGAACACTGAAGCTTTCTTT. Its translation: CASSFGQMNTEAFF.

This chain uses TRBV15 with TRBJ2-1, with TRBD1 as a possible D gene (6 bases). Germline values: CDR1 LNHNV, CDR2 YYDKDF (reference sequence). The CDR3 contains 14 residues. V was clipped by 8 bases and J by 5 bases, with 16 bases between them. The CDR3, as DNA: TGTGCCACCCCAAGACAAGAGGGGGACAATGAGCAGTTCTTC. The encoded protein is CATPRQEGDNEQFF.

The chain recombines TRBV6-1 with TRBJ1-2, with D maybe TRBD1 (5 bases). Between the trimmed V and J ends, which lost 6 bases and 4 bases, there was a span of 18 bases. The CDR3 consists of 15 residues. Germline V gives CDR1 MNHNS, CDR2 SASEGT. CDR3 in amino acids: CASSQDRRTTYGYTF. DNA of the CDR3: TGTGCCAGCAGCCAAGACAGAAGGACTACCTATGGCTACACCTTC.

The chain couples TRBV4-2 to TRBJ1-1, with D perhaps matching TRBD1 (6 bases). CDR1 is LGHNA, CDR2 YNFKEQ, per germline. V shed 1 base and J shed 3 bases, with 18 bases lying between them. This CDR3 spans 17 amino acids. This CDR3 is CASSQVLAGDTYTEAFF. The CDR3 nucleotides are TGTGCCAGCAGCCAAGTTTTGGCAGGGGATACTTACACTGAAGCTTTCTTT.

The chain is built from TRBV19 and TRBJ2-1; 16 nucleotides line up with TRBD2. CDR3 length: 18 amino acids. Germline CDR1 LNHDA, CDR2 SQIVND (reference sequence). V shed 4 bases and J 7 bases; nucleotides not matched to a gene: 10. The CDR3: CASSKGTSGGAGWNEQFF. The CDR3 DNA reads TGTGCCAGTAGTAAAGGGACTAGCGGGGGGGCCGGGTGGAATGAGCAGTTCTTC.

The rearrangement links TRBV6-5 to TRBJ2-5; 7 positions agree with TRBD2. The junction had 5 bases not matched to a gene; V was cut back by 5 bases and J by 5 bases. The CDR3 loop spans 13 amino acids. The V gene's germline CDR1 is MNHEY and CDR2 SVGAGI. CDR3 bases: TGTGCCAGCAGTCCGACTAGCCGGGAGACCCAGTACTTC. It encodes CASSPTSRETQYF.

This clone came up once. The V gene is TRBV19, the J gene TRBJ2-3, with D possibly matching TRBD1 (8 bases). This CDR3 spans 14 amino acids. Germline assignment: CDR1 LNHDA and CDR2 SQIVND (reference sequence). V was cut by 5 bases and J by 5 bases, with 14 bases left in between. The CDR3 protein is CASSPTGGGDTQYF. CDR3 DNA: TGTGCCAGTAGTCCAACAGGGGGGGGAGATACGCAGTATTTT.

This chain uses TRBV11-3 with TRBJ2-5; 10 bases map to TRBD1. The CDR3 runs 12 residues. The J segment lost 4 bases and the V segment lost 8 bases, leaving 1 base of the junction unmatched. CDR1 is SGHNT, CDR2 YENEEA, per germline. DNA of the CDR3: TGTGCCAGCCGGACAGGGGGAGAGACCCAGTACTTC. Its protein is CASRTGGETQYF. Complete variable domain (other parts from reference TRBV11-3 and TRBJ2-5): EAGVVQSPRYKIIEKKQPVAFWCNPISGHNTLYWYLQNLGQGPELLIRYENEEAVDDSQLPKDRFSAERLKGVDSTLKIQPAELGDSAVYLCASRTGGETQYFGPGTRLLVL.

The genes are TRBV7-2 and TRBJ1-4; possibly TRBD1 for D (5 bases). Germline values: CDR1 SGHTA, CDR2 FQGNSA. The CDR3 spans 14 residues. Trimming cost V 8 bases and J 8 bases, with 18 bases left between them. CDR3 in amino acids: CASAFLGASEKLFF. The CDR3 DNA reads as TGTGCCAGCGCCTTTTTAGGGGCATCCGAAAAACTGTTTTTT.